The 16 T cell receptor beta chains below all came from one sample that was sequenced in a study of T cell repertoires in cytomegalovirus infection. Antigens of these TCRs are unknown. TCRdb passed the reads through MiXCR, listing each CDR3 protein once. The sample lists some 270,000 distinct CDR3 sequences, under 25% occurring once. Source: cultured PBMCs, taken from culture after CMV antigen stimulation. Receptors were obtained from a human donor in good health (CMV status not recorded). Some clones in this sample may be carry-over from other donors' samples.

The V and J genes are TRBV4-3 and TRBJ1-2; D possibly corresponds to TRBD1 (6 bases). This CDR3 region has 15 residues. The germline V gene encodes CDR1 LGHNA and CDR2 YSLEER. With 1 base removed from V and 2 bases from J, the gap between germline ends came to 11 bases. The CDR3: CASSQVQGLNYGYTF. The CDR3 nucleotides are TGCGCCAGCAGCCAAGTTCAGGGGTTAAACTATGGCTACACCTTC.

In this sample, this clonotype turned up a few times. The rearrangement links TRBV20-1 to TRBJ2-7; 9 nucleotides agree with TRBD1. Germline assignment: CDR1 DFQATT and CDR2 SNEGSKA (reference sequence). J was trimmed by 4 bases and V by 5 bases; bases with no gene match: 9. CDR3 size: 14 residues. The CDR3, as DNA: TGCAGTGCTCCCAAGGGGACAGGGTATTACGAGCAGTACTTC. Translated, it gives CSAPKGTGYYEQYF.

V and J are TRBV12-3 or TRBV12-4 and TRBJ2-3, with D unclear. Trimming pared 0 bases from V and 5 bases from J, leaving 9 bases between. The CDR3 has 14 residues. In DNA form, the CDR3 reads TGTGCCAGCAGTTTAGCGTCAGCCCGAGATACGCAGTATTTT. It is translated as CASSLASARDTQYF.

This clonotype turned up a few times. V and J are TRBV12-3 or TRBV12-4 and TRBJ1-5; perhaps TRBD1 as D (6 bases). The CDR3 extends over 16 amino acids. V lost 5 bases and J lost 2, with 16 bases in between. CDR3 in DNA: TGTGCCAGCAGTCAATTGACAGGTGGAGGCAATCAGCCCCAGCATTTT. Translated, it gives CASSQLTGGGNQPQHF.

The J gene is TRBJ2-5, the V gene TRBV2, with 14 bases identical to TRBD2. The length of the CDR3 is 16 residues. CDR1 is SNHLY and CDR2 is FYNNEI in the germline V gene. V was clipped by 6 bases and J by 5 bases; unmatched bases: 8. This chain's CDR3 is CASRATSGRVEETQYF. The CDR3 DNA reads as TGTGCCAGCAGAGCGACTAGCGGGAGGGTTGAGGAGACCCAGTACTTC.

This clonotype has a count of ten or more. The chain employs TRBV7-6 and TRBJ2-2; 9 bases fit TRBD2. This CDR3 region has 14 residues. V was pared by 6 bases and J by 5 bases, with 4 bases of the junction left unmatched. The germline gives CDR1 SGHVS, CDR2 FNYEAQ. Written as DNA, the CDR3 is TGTGCCAGCAGTCTAGCGGGAAGAACCGGGGAGCTGTTTTTT. The encoded protein is CASSLAGRTGELFF.

The chain combines TRBV27 with TRBJ1-6; 8 positions match TRBD1. Germline CDR1 and CDR2: MNHEY and SMNVEV (reference sequence). The CDR3 totals 16 residues. The V segment lost 6 bases and the J segment 0 bases; nucleotides outside the gene matches: 4. This chain's CDR3 is CASSRQGSSYNSPLHF. Written as DNA, the CDR3 is TGTGCCAGCAGCAGACAGGGGAGCTCCTATAATTCACCCCTCCACTTT.

The V gene is TRBV4-3, the J gene TRBJ2-2; D not certain. CDR3 length equals 15 residues. The germline V and J ends were trimmed by 0 bases and 3 bases, with 8 bases remaining between them. The germline CDR1 and CDR2 sequences are LGHNA and YSLEER. The CDR3 coding sequence is TGCGCCAGCAGCCAAGAAGGGCTCCACACCGGGGAGCTGTTTTTT. Amino acids: CASSQEGLHTGELFF.

The chain couples TRBV28 to TRBJ1-4, with D unclear. Germline CDR1 MDHEN, CDR2 SYDVKM. V lost 8 bases, J lost 5 bases, and 12 bases lay in between. This CDR3 region has 13 residues. The CDR3 here is CASQAGENEKLFF. CDR3 sequence (DNA): TGTGCCAGCCAAGCAGGCGAGAATGAAAAACTGTTTTTT.

Many counts were recorded for this clonotype. The chain carries TRBV7-3 and TRBJ2-2; no firm D call. Deletions cut 7 bases from V and 5 bases from J, with 11 bases between. The CDR3 is 13 residues long. Germline CDR1 SGHTA, CDR2 FQGTGA. CDR3 loop: CASTKYVTGELFF. Written as DNA, the CDR3 is TGTGCCAGCACCAAATATGTAACCGGGGAGCTGTTTTTT. Complete variable domain (other parts from reference TRBV7-3 and TRBJ2-2): GAGVSQTPSNKVTEKGKYVELRCDPISGHTALYWYRQSLGQGPEFLIYFQGTGAADDSGLPNDRFFAVRPEGSVSTLKIQRTERGDSAVYLCASTKYVTGELFFGEGSRLTVL.

The rearrangement joins TRBV7-9 to TRBJ1-2, with 7 positions matching TRBD1. In germline, CDR1 is SEHNR, CDR2 FQNEAQ (reference sequence). The CDR3 sequence is 14 residues long. The ends lost 5 bases at V and 4 bases at J; junction bases unmatched: 7. CDR3 sequence reads: CASSPVGQSYGYTF. For the CDR3, the DNA is TGTGCCAGCAGCCCCGTGGGACAGAGCTATGGCTACACCTTC.

This clonotype has a handful of counts. V and J are TRBV29-1 and TRBJ1-6; TRBD1 matches at 9 bases. The length of the CDR3 is 13 residues. The V segment lost 6 bases and the J segment 8 bases; nucleotides outside the gene matches: 5. Germline values: CDR1 SQVTM, CDR2 ANQGSEA. In DNA, the CDR3 is TGCAGCGTGACCCGGGACAGGGATTCACCCCTCCACTTT. Protein: CSVTRDRDSPLHF.

J is TRBJ2-7 and V is TRBV4-3; perhaps TRBD2 as D (5 bases). The CDR3 is 14 amino acids. The germline CDR1 and CDR2 sequences are LGHNA and YSLEER. V lost 8 bases and J lost 7, with 21 bases in between. This chain's CDR3 is CASGIGLEVGEQYF. The CDR3 DNA is TGCGCCAGCGGAATAGGGTTGGAGGTTGGGGAGCAGTACTTC.

J is TRBJ1-4 and V is TRBV6-2 or TRBV6-3; D uncertain. This CDR3 has 14 amino acids. Per germline, CDR1 MNHEY and CDR2 SVGEGT. Trimming shortened V by 0 bases and J by 7 bases, and 9 bases separated the two germline ends. CDR3 sequence: CASSYSKSAEKLFF. CDR3 DNA sequence: TGTGCCAGCAGTTACTCGAAGTCGGCTGAAAAACTGTTTTTT.

The sample holds a few counts of this clonotype. The chain is built from TRBV30 and TRBJ2-3; 13 nucleotides match TRBD2. Per germline, CDR1 GTSNPN and CDR2 SVGIG (reference sequence). The CDR3 is made up of 15 amino acids. V trimming: 3 bases; J trimming: 6 bases; junction bases outside the gene matches: 6. CDR3 loop: CAWRGLAGVGDTQYF. Written as DNA, the CDR3 is TGTGCCTGGAGAGGACTAGCGGGAGTAGGTGATACGCAGTATTTT.

This clonotype has at least ten counts. CDR3 in amino acids: CASSRESERQPQHF. CDR3 DNA: TGTGCCAGCAGTAGAGAATCGGAGCGGCAGCCCCAGCATTTT. This chain connects TRBV6-2 or TRBV6-3 to TRBJ1-5; no definite D call. Per the germline V gene, CDR1 is MNHEY and CDR2 is SVGEGT. Trimming removed 5 bases at V and 7 bases at J, with 15 bases between. This CDR3 comprises 14 residues.